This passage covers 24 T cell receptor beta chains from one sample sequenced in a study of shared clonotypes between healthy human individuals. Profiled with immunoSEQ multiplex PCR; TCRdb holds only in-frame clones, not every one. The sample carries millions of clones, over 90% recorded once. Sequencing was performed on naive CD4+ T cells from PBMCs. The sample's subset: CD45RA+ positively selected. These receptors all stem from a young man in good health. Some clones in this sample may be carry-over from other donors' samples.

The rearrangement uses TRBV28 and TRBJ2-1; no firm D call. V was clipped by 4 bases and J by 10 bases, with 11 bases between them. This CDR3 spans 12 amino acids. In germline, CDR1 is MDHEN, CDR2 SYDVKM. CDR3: CASSSQYEEQFF. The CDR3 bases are TGTGCCAGCAGTTCACAATATGAGGAGCAGTTCTTC.

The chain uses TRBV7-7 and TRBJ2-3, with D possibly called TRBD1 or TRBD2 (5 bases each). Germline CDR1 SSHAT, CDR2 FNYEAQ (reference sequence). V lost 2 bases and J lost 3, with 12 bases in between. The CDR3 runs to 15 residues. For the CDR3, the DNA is TGTGCCAGCAGCTTAAGGCAGGGCGGGACAGATACGCAGTATTTT. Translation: CASSLRQGGTDTQYF. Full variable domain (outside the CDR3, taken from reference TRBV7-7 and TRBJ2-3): GAGVSQSPRYKVTKRGQDVTLRCDPISSHATLYWYQQALGQGPEFLTYFNYEAQPDKSGLPSDRFSAERPEGSISTLTIQRTEQRDSAMYRCASSLRQGGTDTQYFGPGTRLTVL.

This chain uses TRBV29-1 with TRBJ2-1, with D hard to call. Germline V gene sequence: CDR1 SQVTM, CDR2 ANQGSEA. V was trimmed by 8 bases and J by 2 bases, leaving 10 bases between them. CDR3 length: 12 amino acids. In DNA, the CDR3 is TGCAGCACTGGTTGGCCCTACAATGAGCAGTTCTTC. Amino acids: CSTGWPYNEQFF.

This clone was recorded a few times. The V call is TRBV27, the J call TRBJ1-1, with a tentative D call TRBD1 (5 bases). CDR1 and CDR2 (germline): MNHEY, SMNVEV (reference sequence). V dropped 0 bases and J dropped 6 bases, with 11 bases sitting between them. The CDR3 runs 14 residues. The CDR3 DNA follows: TGTGCCAGCAGTTTATCCAGGCGGGGGTCTGAAGCTTTCTTT. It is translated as CASSLSRRGSEAFF.

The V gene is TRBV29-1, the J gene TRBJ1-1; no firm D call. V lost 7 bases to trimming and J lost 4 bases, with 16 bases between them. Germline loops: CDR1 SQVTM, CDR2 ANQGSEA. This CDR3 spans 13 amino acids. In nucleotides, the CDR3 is TGCAGCGCTCGAAGCAGGAGGGCCACTGAAGCTTTCTTT. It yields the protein CSARSRRATEAFF.

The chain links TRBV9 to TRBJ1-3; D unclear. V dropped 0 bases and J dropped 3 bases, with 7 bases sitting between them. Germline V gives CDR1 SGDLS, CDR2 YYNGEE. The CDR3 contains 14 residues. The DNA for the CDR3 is TGTGCCAGCAGCGTAGGGCCAGTTGGAAACACCATATATTTT. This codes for CASSVGPVGNTIYF.

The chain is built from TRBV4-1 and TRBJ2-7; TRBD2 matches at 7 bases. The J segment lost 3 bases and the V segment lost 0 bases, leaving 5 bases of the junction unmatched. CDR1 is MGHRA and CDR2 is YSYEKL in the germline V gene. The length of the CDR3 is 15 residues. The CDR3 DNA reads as TGCGCCAGCAGCCAAGACCGGCGGGGGATCTACGAGCAGTACTTC. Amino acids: CASSQDRRGIYEQYF.

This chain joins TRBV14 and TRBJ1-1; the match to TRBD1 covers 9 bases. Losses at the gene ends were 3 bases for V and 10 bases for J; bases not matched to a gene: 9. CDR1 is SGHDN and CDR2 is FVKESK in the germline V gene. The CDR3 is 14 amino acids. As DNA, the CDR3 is TGTGCCAGCAGCCAGGTACAGGGGGCCGGTTTAGCTTTCTTT. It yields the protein CASSQVQGAGLAFF.

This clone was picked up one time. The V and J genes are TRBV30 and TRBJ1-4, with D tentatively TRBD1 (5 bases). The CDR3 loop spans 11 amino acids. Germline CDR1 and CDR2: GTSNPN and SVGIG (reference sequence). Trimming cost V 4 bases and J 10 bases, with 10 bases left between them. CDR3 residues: CAWIRGGKLFF. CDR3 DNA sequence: TGTGCCTGGATCCGGGGCGGAAAACTGTTTTTT.

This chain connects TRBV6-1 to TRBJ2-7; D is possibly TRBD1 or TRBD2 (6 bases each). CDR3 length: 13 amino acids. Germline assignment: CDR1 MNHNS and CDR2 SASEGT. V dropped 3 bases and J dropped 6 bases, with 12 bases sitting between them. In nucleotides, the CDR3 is TGTGCCAGCAGTGAGGGGGGCAGACCCGAGCAGTACTTC. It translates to CASSEGGRPEQYF.

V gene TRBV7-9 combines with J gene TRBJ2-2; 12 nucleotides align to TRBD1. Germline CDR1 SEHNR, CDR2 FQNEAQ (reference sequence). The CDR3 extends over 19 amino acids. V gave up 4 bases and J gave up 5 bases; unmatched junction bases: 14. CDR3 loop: CASSSIRDRGLPRTGELFF. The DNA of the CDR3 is TGTGCCAGCAGCTCGATCCGGGACAGGGGGCTGCCCCGGACCGGGGAGCTGTTTTTT.

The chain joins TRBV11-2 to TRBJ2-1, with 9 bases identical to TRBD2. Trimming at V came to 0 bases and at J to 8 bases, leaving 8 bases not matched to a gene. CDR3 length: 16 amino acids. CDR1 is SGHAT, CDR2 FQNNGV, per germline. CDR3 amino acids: CASSLDGVAGAHEQFF. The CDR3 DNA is TGTGCCAGCAGCTTAGATGGGGTAGCGGGAGCCCATGAGCAGTTCTTC.

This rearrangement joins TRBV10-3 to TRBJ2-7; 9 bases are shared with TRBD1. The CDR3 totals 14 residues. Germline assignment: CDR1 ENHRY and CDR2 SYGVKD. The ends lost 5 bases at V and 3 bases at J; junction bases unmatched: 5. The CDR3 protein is CAISPPGQGYEQYF. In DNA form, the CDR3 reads TGTGCCATCAGTCCCCCGGGACAGGGCTACGAGCAGTACTTC.

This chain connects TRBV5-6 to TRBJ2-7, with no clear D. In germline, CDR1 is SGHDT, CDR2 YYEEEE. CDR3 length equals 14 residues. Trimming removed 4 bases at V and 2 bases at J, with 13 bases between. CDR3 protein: CASSKAAAPYEQYF. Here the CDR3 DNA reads TGTGCCAGCAGCAAGGCGGCGGCGCCCTACGAGCAGTACTTC.

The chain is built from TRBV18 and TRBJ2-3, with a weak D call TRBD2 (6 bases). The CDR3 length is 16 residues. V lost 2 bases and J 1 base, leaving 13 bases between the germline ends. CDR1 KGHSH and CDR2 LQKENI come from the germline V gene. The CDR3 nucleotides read TGTGCCAGCTCACCAGTTTTGGCTAGCGGCACAGATACGCAGTATTTT. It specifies CASSPVLASGTDTQYF. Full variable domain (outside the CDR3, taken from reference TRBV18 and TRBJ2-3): NAGVMQNPRHLVRRRGQEARLRCSPMKGHSHVYWYRQLPEEGLKFMVYLQKENIIDESGMPKERFSAEFPKEGPSILRIQQVVRGDSAAYFCASSPVLASGTDTQYFGPGTRLTVL.

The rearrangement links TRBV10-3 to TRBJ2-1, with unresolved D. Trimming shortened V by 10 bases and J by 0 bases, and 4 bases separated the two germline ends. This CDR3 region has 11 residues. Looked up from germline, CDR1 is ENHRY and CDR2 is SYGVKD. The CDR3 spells CATRSYNEQFF. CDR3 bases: TGTGCCACTCGCTCCTACAATGAGCAGTTCTTC.

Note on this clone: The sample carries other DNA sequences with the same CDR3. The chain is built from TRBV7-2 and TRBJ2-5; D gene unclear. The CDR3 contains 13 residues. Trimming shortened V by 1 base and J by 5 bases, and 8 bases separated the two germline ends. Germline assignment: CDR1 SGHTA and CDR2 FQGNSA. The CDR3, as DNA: TGTGCCAGCAGCTTAGGGGCGAGGGAGACCCAGTACTTC. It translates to CASSLGARETQYF.

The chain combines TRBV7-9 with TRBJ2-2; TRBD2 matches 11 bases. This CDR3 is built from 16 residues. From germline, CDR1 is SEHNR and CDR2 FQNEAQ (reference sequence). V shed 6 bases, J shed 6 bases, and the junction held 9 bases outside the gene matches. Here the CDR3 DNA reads TGTGCCAGCAGGATCACTAGCGGGAGTGGGGCCGGGGAGCTGTTTTTT. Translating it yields CASRITSGSGAGELFF.

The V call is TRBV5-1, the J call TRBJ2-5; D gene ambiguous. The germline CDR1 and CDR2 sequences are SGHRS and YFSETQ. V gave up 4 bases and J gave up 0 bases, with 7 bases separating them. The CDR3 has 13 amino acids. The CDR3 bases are TGCGCCAGCAGCCAGAGTAACCAAGAGACCCAGTACTTC. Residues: CASSQSNQETQYF.

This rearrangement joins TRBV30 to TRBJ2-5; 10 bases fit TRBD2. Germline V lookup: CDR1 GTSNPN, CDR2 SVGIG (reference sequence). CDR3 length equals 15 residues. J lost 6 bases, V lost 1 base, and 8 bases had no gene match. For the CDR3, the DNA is TGTGCCTGGAGTGCAAATCTAGCGGGAGTAAAGACCCAGTACTTC. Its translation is CAWSANLAGVKTQYF.

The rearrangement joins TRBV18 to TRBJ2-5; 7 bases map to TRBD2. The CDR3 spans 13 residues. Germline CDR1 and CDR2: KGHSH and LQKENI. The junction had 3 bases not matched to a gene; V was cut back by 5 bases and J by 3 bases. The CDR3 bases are TGTGCCAGCTCATTTCTAGCGGAAGAGACCCAGTACTTC. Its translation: CASSFLAEETQYF.

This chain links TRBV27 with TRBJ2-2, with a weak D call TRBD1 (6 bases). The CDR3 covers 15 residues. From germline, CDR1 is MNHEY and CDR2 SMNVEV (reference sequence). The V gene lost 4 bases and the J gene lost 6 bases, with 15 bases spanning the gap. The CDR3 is CASSSLGGRAGELFF. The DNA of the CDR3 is TGTGCCAGCAGTTCACTAGGGGGTAGGGCCGGGGAGCTGTTTTTT.

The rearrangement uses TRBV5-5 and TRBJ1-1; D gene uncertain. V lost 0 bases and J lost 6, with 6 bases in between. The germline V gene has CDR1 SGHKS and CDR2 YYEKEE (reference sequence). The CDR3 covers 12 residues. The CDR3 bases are TGTGCCAGCAGCTTGGGTTTCCCTGAAGCTTTCTTT. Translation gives CASSLGFPEAFF.

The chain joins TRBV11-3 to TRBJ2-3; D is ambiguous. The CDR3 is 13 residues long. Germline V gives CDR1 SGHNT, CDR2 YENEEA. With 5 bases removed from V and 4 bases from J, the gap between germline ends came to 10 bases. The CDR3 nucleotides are TGTGCCAGCAGCCCACTGGGGTCAGATACGCAGTATTTT. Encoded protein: CASSPLGSDTQYF.